Only one count was recorded for the clone carrying this T cell receptor beta chain. What it binds is not known. Germline CDR1 reads GTSNPN; CDR2 reads SVGIG (reference sequence). The ends lost 4 bases at V and 0 bases at J; junction bases unmatched: 2. The CDR3 has 13 residues. This specimen comes from a study of cytomegalovirus exposure and HLA in healthy donors. Turning to the study itself: The Caucasian-associated ancestry cluster held over 80% of 300 to 500 genotyped donors. Study-wide points: Being productive about 90% or about 30% of the time was typical of most TCR beta V segments in an earlier analysis. Reportedly, TCR beta sequences accurately predicted HLA-A and HLA-B alleles in most subjects.

PCR primers comprised 60 Vbeta and 13 Jbeta primers. Measured with immunoSEQ multiplex PCR; TCRdb has only the in-frame clones, and not every one. The sample comprises some 78,000 clones, approximately 80% of which are singletons, and around 23% rests with the top ten. The TCR was taken from a woman aged 45-65 years in good health and CMV-seropositive. The rearrangement links TRBV30 to TRBJ1-1; 7 nucleotides match TRBD1. Sequencing was carried out using PBMCs. CDR3 in DNA: TGTGCCTGGAACAGGGGACTGAACACTGAAGCTTTCTTT. Protein: CAWNRGLNTEAFF.